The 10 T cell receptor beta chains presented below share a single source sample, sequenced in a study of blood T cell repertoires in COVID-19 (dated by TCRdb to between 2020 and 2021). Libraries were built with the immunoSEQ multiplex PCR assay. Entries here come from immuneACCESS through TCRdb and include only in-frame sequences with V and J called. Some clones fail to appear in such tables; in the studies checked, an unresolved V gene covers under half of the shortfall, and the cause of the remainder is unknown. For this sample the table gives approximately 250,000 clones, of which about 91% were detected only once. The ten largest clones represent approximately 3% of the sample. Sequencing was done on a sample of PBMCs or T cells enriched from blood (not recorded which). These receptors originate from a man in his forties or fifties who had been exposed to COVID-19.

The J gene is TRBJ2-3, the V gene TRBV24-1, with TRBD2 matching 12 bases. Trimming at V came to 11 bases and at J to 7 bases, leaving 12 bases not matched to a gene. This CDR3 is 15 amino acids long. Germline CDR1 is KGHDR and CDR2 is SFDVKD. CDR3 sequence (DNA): TGTGCCATCGATAGACTAGCGGGAGTCGGGTATACGCAGTATTTT. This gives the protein CAIDRLAGVGYTQYF.

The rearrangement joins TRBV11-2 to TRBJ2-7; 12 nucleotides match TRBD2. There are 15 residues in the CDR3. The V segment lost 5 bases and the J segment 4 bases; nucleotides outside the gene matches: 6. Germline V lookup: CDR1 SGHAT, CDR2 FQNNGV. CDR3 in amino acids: CASSQGTSGSYEQYF. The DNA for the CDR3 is TGTGCCAGCAGCCAGGGGACTAGCGGGTCGTACGAGCAGTACTTC. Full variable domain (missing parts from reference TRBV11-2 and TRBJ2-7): EAGVAQSPRYKIIEKRQSVAFWCNPISGHATLYWYQQILGQGPKLLIQFQNNGVVDDSQLPKDRFSAERLKGVDSTLKIQPAKLEDSAVYLCASSQGTSGSYEQYFGPGTRLTVT.

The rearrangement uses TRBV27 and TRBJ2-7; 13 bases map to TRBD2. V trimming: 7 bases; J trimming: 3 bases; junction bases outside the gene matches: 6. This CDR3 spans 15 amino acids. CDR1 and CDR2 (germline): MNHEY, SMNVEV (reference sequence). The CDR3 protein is CASTKLAGGFYEQYF. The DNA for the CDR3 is TGTGCCAGCACCAAACTAGCGGGAGGGTTCTACGAGCAGTACTTC.

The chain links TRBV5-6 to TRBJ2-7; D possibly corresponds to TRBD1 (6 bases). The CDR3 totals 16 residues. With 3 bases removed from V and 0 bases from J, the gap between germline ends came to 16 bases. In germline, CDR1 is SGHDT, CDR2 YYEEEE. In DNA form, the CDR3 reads TGTGCCAGCAGCTCATACAACAGGGAAGACTCCTACGAGCAGTACTTC. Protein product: CASSSYNREDSYEQYF.

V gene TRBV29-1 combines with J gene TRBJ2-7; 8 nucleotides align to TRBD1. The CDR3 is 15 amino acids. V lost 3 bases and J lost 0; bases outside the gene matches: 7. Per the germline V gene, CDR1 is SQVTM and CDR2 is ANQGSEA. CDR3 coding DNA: TGCAGCGTTGAGGGGACAGGATTAAGCTCCTACGAGCAGTACTTC. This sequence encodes CSVEGTGLSSYEQYF.

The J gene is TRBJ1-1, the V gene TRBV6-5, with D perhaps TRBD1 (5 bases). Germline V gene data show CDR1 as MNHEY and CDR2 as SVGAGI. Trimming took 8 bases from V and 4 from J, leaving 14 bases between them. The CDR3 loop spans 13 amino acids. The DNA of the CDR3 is TGTGCCAGCTCAGAATGGGGCAGCACTGAAGCTTTCTTT. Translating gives CASSEWGSTEAFF.

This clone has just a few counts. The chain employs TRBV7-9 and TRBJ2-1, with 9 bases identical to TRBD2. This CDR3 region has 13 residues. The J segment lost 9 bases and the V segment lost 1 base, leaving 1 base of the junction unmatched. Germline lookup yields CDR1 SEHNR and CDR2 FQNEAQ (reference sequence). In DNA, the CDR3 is TGTGCCAGCAGCTTAGTGACTAGCGGTGAGCAGTTCTTC. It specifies CASSLVTSGEQFF. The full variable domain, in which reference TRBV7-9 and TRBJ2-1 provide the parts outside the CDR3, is DTGVSQNPRHKITKRGQNVTFRCDPISEHNRLYWYRQTLGQGPEFLTYFQNEAQLEKSRLLSDRFSAERPKGSFSTLEIQRTEQGDSAMYLCASSLVTSGEQFFGPGTRLTVL.

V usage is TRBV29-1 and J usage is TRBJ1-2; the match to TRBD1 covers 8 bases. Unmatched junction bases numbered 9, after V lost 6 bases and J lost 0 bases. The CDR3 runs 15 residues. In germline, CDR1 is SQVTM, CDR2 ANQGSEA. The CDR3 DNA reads TGCAGCGTGGGACAGGACTTTCTAGCTAACTATGGCTACACCTTC. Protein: CSVGQDFLANYGYTF.

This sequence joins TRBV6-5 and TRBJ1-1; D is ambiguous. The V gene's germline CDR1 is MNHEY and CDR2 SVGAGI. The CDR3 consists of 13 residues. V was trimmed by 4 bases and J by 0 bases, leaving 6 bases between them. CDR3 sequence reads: CASSFSLNTEAFF. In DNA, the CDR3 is TGTGCCAGCAGTTTTTCATTGAACACTGAAGCTTTCTTT.

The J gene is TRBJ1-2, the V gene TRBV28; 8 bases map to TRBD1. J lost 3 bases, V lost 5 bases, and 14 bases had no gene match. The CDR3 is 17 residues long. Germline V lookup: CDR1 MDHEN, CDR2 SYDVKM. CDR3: CASSPGSKTGGDYGYTF. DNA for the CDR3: TGTGCCAGCAGTCCCGGATCCAAAACAGGGGGGGACTATGGCTACACCTTC.